This T cell receptor beta chain was obtained from a study of blood T cell repertoires in COVID-19. Looking at the study overall: Acute and convalescent COVID-19 samples came from the United States, Italy and Spain. Nucleic acid was either cDNA or gDNA, and it came from T cells, B-cell-depleted T cells, or PBMCs.

In the authors' workflow: Quantification of nucleated cells was approximated via reference gene primer amplification. Only in-frame clones appear in the TCRdb table, and some are missing; sequencing was by immunoSEQ multiplex PCR. Clone size and the V and J calls come from that table; the DNA yielded D and trimming. The sample carries over 95,000 clones, 79% recorded once. Looked up from germline, CDR1 is SNHLY and CDR2 is FYNNEI. J was trimmed by 3 bases and V by 8 bases; bases with no gene match: 9. This CDR3 is 15 amino acids long. This receptor was identified in a woman at least 80 years old with active or convalescent COVID-19. Specimen: peripheral blood. The rearrangement joins TRBV2 to TRBJ2-1; 8 bases line up with TRBD2. CDR3: CASVRTSRDYNEQFF. The CDR3 region has the DNA TGTGCCAGCGTCCGGACTAGCCGGGACTACAATGAGCAGTTCTTC. Full variable domain (missing parts from reference TRBV2 and TRBJ2-1): EPEVTQTPSHQVTQMGQEVILRCVPISNHLYFYWYRQILGQKVEFLVSFYNNEISEKSEIFDDQFSVERPDGSNFTLKIRSTKLEDSAMYFCASVRTSRDYNEQFFGPGTRLTVL.